One sample yielded the 24 T cell receptor beta chains listed below, sequenced in a study of shared clonotypes between healthy human individuals. Sequenced by immunoSEQ multiplex PCR; TCRdb stores in-frame clones only, minus some. The data show roughly 2.2 million clones, around 93% seen once. The specimen sequenced was naive CD4+ T cells from PBMCs. As for subset: CD45RA+ positively selected. These receptors were collected from a man between 18 and 35 years old in good health. Some clones in this sample may be carry-over from other donors' samples.

This chain uses TRBV4-1 with TRBJ2-4; D not certain. Germline-derived CDR1 and CDR2 are MGHRA and YSYEKL. V was pared by 0 bases and J by 0 bases, with 6 bases between. The CDR3 runs 15 residues. This CDR3 is CASSQEGIAKNIQYF. DNA of the CDR3: TGCGCCAGCAGCCAAGAGGGGATAGCCAAAAACATTCAGTACTTC.

The genes are TRBV19 and TRBJ2-2; D gene uncertain. The CDR3 is 13 residues long. Trimming took 6 bases from V and 7 from J, leaving 12 bases between them. Germline V gene sequence: CDR1 LNHDA, CDR2 SQIVND (reference sequence). The CDR3 nucleotides read TGTGCCAGTAGCTCCTACCGGGTCGGGGAGCTGTTTTTT. Protein sequence: CASSSYRVGELFF.

The J gene is TRBJ2-7, the V gene TRBV7-2; a possible D gene is TRBD2 (5 bases). The CDR3 is 14 residues long. V lost 1 base to trimming and J lost 7 bases, with 14 bases between them. Germline-derived CDR1 and CDR2 are SGHTA and FQGNSA. For the CDR3, the DNA is TGTGCCAGCAGCTTAGTGGTGGGAGCGCAGGAGCAGTACTTC. Encoded protein: CASSLVVGAQEQYF.

The chain carries TRBV5-5 and TRBJ1-5; 11 bases fit TRBD1. The CDR3 extends over 16 amino acids. Germline CDR1 reads SGHKS; CDR2 reads YYEKEE (reference sequence). J was trimmed by 5 bases and V by 1 base; bases with no gene match: 5. This CDR3 is CASSLSGQGAYQPQHF. The CDR3 DNA sequence: TGTGCCAGCAGCTTGTCCGGACAGGGGGCCTATCAGCCCCAGCATTTT.

V usage is TRBV28 and J usage is TRBJ1-2; TRBD1 aligns across 8 bases. V was clipped by 5 bases and J by 5 bases; unmatched bases: 10. There are 15 residues in the CDR3. Germline lookup yields CDR1 MDHEN and CDR2 SYDVKM. CDR3 sequence (DNA): TGTGCCAGCAGTCCAAAGGACAGGGTGTGGTATGGCTACACCTTC. Its protein product is CASSPKDRVWYGYTF.

Only one count was recorded for this clone. This chain joins TRBV6-1 and TRBJ2-1; D is possibly TRBD2 (6 bases). The V and J ends lost 7 bases and 4 bases respectively, with 17 bases between them. CDR3 length: 15 amino acids. CDR1 and CDR2 from the germline V gene are MNHNS and SASEGT. This chain's CDR3 is CASTLGVGGYNEQFF. DNA of the CDR3: TGTGCCAGCACCCTCGGAGTAGGAGGGTACAATGAGCAGTTCTTC.

The J gene is TRBJ2-3, the V gene TRBV27; tentatively, D is TRBD1 (5 bases). The CDR3 consists of 15 residues. Germline V CDR1 and CDR2: MNHEY, SMNVEV (reference sequence). Trimming shortened V by 4 bases and J by 0 bases, and 11 bases separated the two germline ends. For the CDR3, the DNA is TGTGCCAGCAGTTCCCGGACATCTAGCACAGATACGCAGTATTTT. This codes for CASSSRTSSTDTQYF.

The rearrangement joins TRBV7-2 to TRBJ2-7, with a weak D call TRBD2 (7 bases). The germline gives CDR1 SGHTA, CDR2 FQGNSA. The CDR3 has 15 amino acids. Trimming took off 5 bases at V and 5 bases at J, with 19 bases between the two ends. CDR3 sequence reads: CASSPGGGRGNEQYF. CDR3 DNA sequence: TGTGCCAGCAGCCCCGGGGGAGGGAGGGGGAACGAGCAGTACTTC.

The CDR3: CASSLGALTPYF. In nucleotides, the CDR3 is TGTGCCAGCAGCTTGGGGGCGTTAACCCCGTACTTC. J is TRBJ2-7 and V is TRBV5-4; D gene ambiguous. Trimming took 0 bases from V and 12 from J, leaving 13 bases between them. The CDR3 is 12 amino acids. Germline V gene lookup returns CDR1 SGHNT and CDR2 YYREEE (reference sequence). The entire variable domain, with the rest obtained from reference TRBV5-4 and TRBJ2-7, is as follows: ETGVTQSPTHLIKTRGQQVTLRCSSQSGHNTVSWYQQALGQGPQFIFQYYREEENGRGNFPPRFSGLQFPNYSSELNVNALELDDSALYLCASSLGALTPYFGPGTRLTVT.

This sequence joins TRBV18 and TRBJ1-3; weak D call: TRBD1 (6 bases). Trimming shortened V by 3 bases and J by 0 bases, and 18 bases separated the two germline ends. Germline loops: CDR1 KGHSH, CDR2 LQKENI. The CDR3 spans 18 residues. The CDR3 reads CASSPDQAGANSGNTIYF. The CDR3 nucleotides read TGTGCCAGCTCACCGGATCAAGCAGGGGCCAACTCTGGAAACACCATATATTTT.

The chain links TRBV9 to TRBJ2-3; the match to TRBD1 covers 9 bases. Trimming removed 3 bases from V and 7 bases from J; junction bases left unmatched: 6. Germline CDR1 reads SGDLS; CDR2 reads YYNGEE. There are 14 residues in the CDR3. CDR3 amino acids: CASSAGQGRNTQYF. CDR3 nucleotides: TGTGCCAGCAGCGCCGGACAGGGGCGAAATACGCAGTATTTT.

In the case of this clone: Other DNA sequences in this specimen translate into the identical CDR3. This chain links TRBV9 with TRBJ2-6; D is undetermined. Germline assignment: CDR1 SGDLS and CDR2 YYNGEE. V lost 0 bases and J 4 bases, leaving 5 bases between the germline ends. The CDR3 runs to 14 residues. CDR3 sequence (DNA): TGTGCCAGCAGCGTAGAGAGCGGGGCCAACGTCCTGACTTTC. Encoded protein: CASSVESGANVLTF.

The genes are TRBV18 and TRBJ1-1; the D gene is possibly TRBD1 (6 bases). Germline values: CDR1 KGHSH, CDR2 LQKENI. The CDR3 consists of 14 residues. V was pared by 5 bases and J by 4 bases, with 14 bases between. The chain's CDR3 is CASSSTGRGTEAFF. The DNA for the CDR3 is TGTGCCAGCTCATCCACAGGGAGGGGCACTGAAGCTTTCTTT.

V gene TRBV5-1 combines with J gene TRBJ1-1; D gene unclear. Trimming took off 1 base at V and 4 bases at J, with 11 bases between the two ends. Germline assignment: CDR1 SGHRS and CDR2 YFSETQ. This CDR3 is built from 14 residues. The CDR3 here is CASSLNGDFTEAFF. DNA for the CDR3: TGCGCCAGCAGCTTGAACGGGGATTTCACTGAAGCTTTCTTT.

The J gene is TRBJ2-2, the V gene TRBV7-8, with D unclear. CDR1 and CDR2 from the germline V gene are SGHVS and FQNEAQ. V lost 6 bases and J 6 bases, leaving 17 bases between the germline ends. The CDR3 is 15 residues long. CDR3 DNA: TGTGCCAGCAGATTCGACCGGGCATCTGCCGGGGAGCTGTTTTTT. It specifies CASRFDRASAGELFF.

V usage is TRBV28 and J usage is TRBJ2-7; D unclear. The V end lost 8 bases, the J end lost 7 bases, and 24 bases lay between the germline ends. The CDR3 is made up of 15 amino acids. CDR1 is MDHEN and CDR2 is SYDVKM in the germline V gene. CDR3 DNA sequence: TGTGCCAGCGCTGTCACGGGTCAGCTGAGTTATGAGCAGTACTTC. Translated: CASAVTGQLSYEQYF.

The chain carries TRBV19 and TRBJ1-2; D possibly corresponds to TRBD1 (5 bases). V gave up 7 bases and J gave up 0 bases, with 9 bases separating them. Germline V gene data show CDR1 as LNHDA and CDR2 as SQIVND (reference sequence). The CDR3 loop spans 13 amino acids. CDR3 coding DNA: TGTGCCAGTAAACAGGTCCCTAACTATGGCTACACCTTC. Its translation: CASKQVPNYGYTF.

This chain joins TRBV29-1 and TRBJ2-1; D perhaps matches TRBD1 (5 bases). Trimming cost V 2 bases and J 5 bases, with 10 bases left between them. Germline V CDR1 and CDR2: SQVTM, ANQGSEA. This CDR3 is built from 13 residues. DNA for the CDR3: TGCAGCGTTGAACAAGGGGTACACAATGAGCAGTTCTTC. Its protein is CSVEQGVHNEQFF.

The chain links TRBV23-1 to TRBJ1-3; D gene ambiguous. TRBV23-1 belongs to the ORF category, with a function that is uncertain. V was cut by 0 bases and J by 4 bases, with 10 bases left in between. The CDR3 is 15 amino acids. Here the CDR3 reads CASSQSVRLGNTIYF. CDR3 DNA: TGCGCCAGCAGTCAATCGGTCAGGTTGGGAAACACCATATATTTT.

This clone was detected only once. The rearrangement links TRBV6-1 to TRBJ2-7; no clear D. CDR3 length: 13 residues. Trimming stripped 4 bases from V and 0 bases from J, with 7 bases between. CDR1 and CDR2 from the germline V gene are MNHNS and SASEGT. As DNA, the CDR3 is TGTGCCAGCAGTGTAGGTTTCTCCTACGAGCAGTACTTC. Translation: CASSVGFSYEQYF.

The CDR3 DNA reads as TGTGCCAGCTCACCACGGACCTTGAAGGATTACAATGAGCAGTTCTTC. Residues: CASSPRTLKDYNEQFF. This chain links TRBV18 with TRBJ2-1; no clear D gene. Trimming cost V 1 base and J 4 bases, with 14 bases left between them. The CDR3 extends over 16 amino acids. The V gene's germline CDR1 is KGHSH and CDR2 LQKENI.

This chain links TRBV5-4 with TRBJ2-5; D remains unclear. The CDR3 sequence is 16 residues long. The V end lost 0 bases, the J end lost 2 bases, and 14 bases lay between the germline ends. Per germline, CDR1 SGHNT and CDR2 YYREEE (reference sequence). CDR3 region: CASSLAGFGTQETQYF. In DNA form, the CDR3 reads TGTGCCAGCAGCTTGGCTGGGTTCGGCACTCAAGAGACCCAGTACTTC.

This clone was seen a single time. V usage is TRBV5-1 and J usage is TRBJ2-1; D unresolved. V lost 3 bases to trimming and J lost 9 bases, with 16 bases between them. This CDR3 has 14 amino acids. CDR1 and CDR2 (germline): SGHRS, YFSETQ. The CDR3 DNA is TGCGCCAGCAGCTCAGAGGCCCAACGCTCTGAGCAGTTCTTC. Translating gives CASSSEAQRSEQFF. The variable domain in full, with the rest retrieved from reference TRBV5-1 and TRBJ2-1, is KAGVTQTPRYLIKTRGQQVTLSCSPISGHRSVSWYQQTPGQGLQFLFEYFSETQRNKGNFPGRFSGRQFSNSRSEMNVSTLELGDSALYLCASSSEAQRSEQFFGPGTRLTVL.

Comment on this clone: Different DNA sequences within this sample yield the same CDR3. The V and J genes are TRBV5-1 and TRBJ1-3; D unresolved. The germline V gene has CDR1 SGHRS and CDR2 YFSETQ. V lost 2 bases to trimming and J lost 0 bases, with 6 bases between them. CDR3 size: 14 residues. CDR3 sequence (DNA): TGCGCCAGCAGCTTTGGGGACTCTGGAAACACCATATATTTT. Protein product: CASSFGDSGNTIYF. Looking up the rest from reference TRBV5-1 and TRBJ1-3 gives the full variable domain: KAGVTQTPRYLIKTRGQQVTLSCSPISGHRSVSWYQQTPGQGLQFLFEYFSETQRNKGNFPGRFSGRQFSNSRSEMNVSTLELGDSALYLCASSFGDSGNTIYFGEGSWLTVV.